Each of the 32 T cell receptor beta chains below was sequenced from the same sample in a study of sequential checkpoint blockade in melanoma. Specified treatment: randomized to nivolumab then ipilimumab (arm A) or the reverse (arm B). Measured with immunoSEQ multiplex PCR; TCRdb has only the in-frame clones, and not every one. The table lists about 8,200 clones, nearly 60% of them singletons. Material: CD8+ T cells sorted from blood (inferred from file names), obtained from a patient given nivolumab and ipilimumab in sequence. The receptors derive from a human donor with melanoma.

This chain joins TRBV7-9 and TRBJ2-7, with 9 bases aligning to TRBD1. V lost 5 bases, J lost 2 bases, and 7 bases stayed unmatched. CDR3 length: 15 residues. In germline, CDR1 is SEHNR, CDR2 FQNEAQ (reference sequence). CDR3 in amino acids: CASSSGTGTPYEQYF. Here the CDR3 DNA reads TGTGCCAGCAGCAGCGGGACAGGGACACCCTACGAGCAGTACTTC.

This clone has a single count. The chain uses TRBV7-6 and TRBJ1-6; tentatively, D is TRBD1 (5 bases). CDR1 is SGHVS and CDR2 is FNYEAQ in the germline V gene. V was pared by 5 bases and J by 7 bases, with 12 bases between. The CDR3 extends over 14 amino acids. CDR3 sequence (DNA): TGTGCCAGCAGCCCGCAGGGTTGGAATTCACCCCTCCACTTT. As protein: CASSPQGWNSPLHF.

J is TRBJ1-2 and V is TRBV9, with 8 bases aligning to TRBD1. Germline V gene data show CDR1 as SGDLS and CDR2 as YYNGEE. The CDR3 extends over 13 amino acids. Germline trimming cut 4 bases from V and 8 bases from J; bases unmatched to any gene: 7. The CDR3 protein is CASSPGQGGGYTF. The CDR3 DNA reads TGTGCCAGCAGCCCTGGACAGGGTGGCGGCTACACCTTC.

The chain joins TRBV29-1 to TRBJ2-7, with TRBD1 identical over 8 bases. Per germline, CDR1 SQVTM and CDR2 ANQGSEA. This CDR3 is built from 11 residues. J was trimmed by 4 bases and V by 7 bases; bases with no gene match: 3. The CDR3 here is CSAWTGYEQYF. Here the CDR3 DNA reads TGCAGCGCCTGGACAGGGTACGAGCAGTACTTC.

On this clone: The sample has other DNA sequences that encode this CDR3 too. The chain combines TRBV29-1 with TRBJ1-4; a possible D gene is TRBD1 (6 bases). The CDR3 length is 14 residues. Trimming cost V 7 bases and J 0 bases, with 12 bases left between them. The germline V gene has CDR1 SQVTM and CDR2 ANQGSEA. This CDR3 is CSAGTPATNEKLFF. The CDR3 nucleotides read TGCAGCGCCGGGACACCTGCAACTAATGAAAAACTGTTTTTT.

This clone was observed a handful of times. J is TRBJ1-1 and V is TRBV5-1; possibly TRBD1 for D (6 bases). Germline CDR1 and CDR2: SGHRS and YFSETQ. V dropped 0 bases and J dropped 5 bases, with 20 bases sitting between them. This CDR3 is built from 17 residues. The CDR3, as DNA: TGCGCCAGCAGCTTGGAAGGGGAGGGGGTCTTGGGAACTGAAGCTTTCTTT. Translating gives CASSLEGEGVLGTEAFF.

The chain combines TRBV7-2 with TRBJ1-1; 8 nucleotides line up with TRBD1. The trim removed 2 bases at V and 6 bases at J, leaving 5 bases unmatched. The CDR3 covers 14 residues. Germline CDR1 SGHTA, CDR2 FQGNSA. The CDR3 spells CASSLSTGASEAFF. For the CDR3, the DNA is TGTGCCAGCAGCTTATCGACAGGGGCCTCTGAAGCTTTCTTT.

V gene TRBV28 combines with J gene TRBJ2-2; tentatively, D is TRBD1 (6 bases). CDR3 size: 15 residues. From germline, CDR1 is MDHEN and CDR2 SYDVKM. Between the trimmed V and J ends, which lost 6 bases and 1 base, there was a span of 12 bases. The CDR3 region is CASSTPGQNTGELFF. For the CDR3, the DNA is TGTGCCAGCAGCACGCCGGGACAGAACACCGGGGAGCTGTTTTTT.

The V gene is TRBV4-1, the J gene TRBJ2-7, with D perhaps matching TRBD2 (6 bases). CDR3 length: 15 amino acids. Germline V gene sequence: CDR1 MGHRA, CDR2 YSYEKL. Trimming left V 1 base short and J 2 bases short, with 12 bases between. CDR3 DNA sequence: TGCGCCAGCAGCCAAGGGCGGGGCCCTGCCTACGAGCAGTACTTC. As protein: CASSQGRGPAYEQYF.

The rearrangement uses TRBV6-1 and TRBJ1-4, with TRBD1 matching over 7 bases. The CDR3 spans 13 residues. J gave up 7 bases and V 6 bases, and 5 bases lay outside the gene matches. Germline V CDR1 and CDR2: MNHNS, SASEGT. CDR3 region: CASRGGWAEKLFF. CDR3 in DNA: TGTGCCAGCAGAGGGGGCTGGGCTGAAAAACTGTTTTTT.

Here the CDR3 reads CASSYCFRVVCTEAFF. The DNA of the CDR3 is TGTGCCAGCAGTTATTGTTTCCGGGTGGTGTGCACTGAAGCTTTCTTT. The chain employs TRBV6-6 and TRBJ1-1; D unresolved. CDR1 is MNHNY and CDR2 is SVGAGI in the germline V gene (reference sequence). With 3 bases removed from V and 4 bases from J, the gap between germline ends came to 18 bases. CDR3 length: 16 amino acids.

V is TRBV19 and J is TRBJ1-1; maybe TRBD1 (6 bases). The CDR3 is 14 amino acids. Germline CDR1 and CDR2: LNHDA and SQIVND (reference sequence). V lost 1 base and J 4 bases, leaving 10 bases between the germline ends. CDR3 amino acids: CASSIAGVSTEAFF. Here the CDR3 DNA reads TGTGCCAGTAGTATAGCAGGGGTCTCCACTGAAGCTTTCTTT.

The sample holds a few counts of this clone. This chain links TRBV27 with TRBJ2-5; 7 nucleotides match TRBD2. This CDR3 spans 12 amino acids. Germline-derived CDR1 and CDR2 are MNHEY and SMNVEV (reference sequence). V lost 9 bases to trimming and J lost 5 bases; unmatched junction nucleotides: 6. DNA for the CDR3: TGTGCCAGTGCAAACGGGGGGGAGACCCAGTACTTC. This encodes CASANGGETQYF.

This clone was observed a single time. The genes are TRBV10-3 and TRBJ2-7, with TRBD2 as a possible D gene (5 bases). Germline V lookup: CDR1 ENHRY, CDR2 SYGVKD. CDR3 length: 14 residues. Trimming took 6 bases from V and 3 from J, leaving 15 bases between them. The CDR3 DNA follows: TGTGCCATCAGCCCGGGATCTGGGTTCTACGAGCAGTACTTC. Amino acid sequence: CAISPGSGFYEQYF.

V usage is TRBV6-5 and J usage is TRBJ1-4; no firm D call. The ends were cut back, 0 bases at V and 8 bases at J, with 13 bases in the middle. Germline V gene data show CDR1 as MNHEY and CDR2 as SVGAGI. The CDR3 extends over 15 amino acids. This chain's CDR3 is CASSYSGVRGEKLFF. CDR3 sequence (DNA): TGTGCCAGCAGTTACTCTGGGGTACGAGGGGAAAAACTGTTTTTT.

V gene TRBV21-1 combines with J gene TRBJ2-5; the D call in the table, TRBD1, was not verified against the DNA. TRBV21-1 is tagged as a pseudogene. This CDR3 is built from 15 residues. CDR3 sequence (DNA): TGTGCCAGCAGCTCGCTCCCAGGTCCCGAAGAGACCCAGTACTTC. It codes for CASSSLPGPEETQYF.

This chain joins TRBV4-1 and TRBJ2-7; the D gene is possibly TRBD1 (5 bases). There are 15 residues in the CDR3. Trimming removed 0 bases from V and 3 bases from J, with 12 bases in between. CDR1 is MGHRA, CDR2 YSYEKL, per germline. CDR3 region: CASSQDGTGDYEQYF. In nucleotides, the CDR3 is TGCGCCAGCAGCCAAGATGGCACAGGTGACTACGAGCAGTACTTC.

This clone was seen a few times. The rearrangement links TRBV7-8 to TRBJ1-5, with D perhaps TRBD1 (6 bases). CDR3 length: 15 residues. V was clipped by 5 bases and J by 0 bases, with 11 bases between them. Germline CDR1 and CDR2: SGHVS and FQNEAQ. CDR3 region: CASSPGVTSNQPQHF. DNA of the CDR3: TGTGCCAGCAGCCCAGGGGTAACTAGCAATCAGCCCCAGCATTTT. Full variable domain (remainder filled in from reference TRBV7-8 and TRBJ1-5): GAGVSQSPRYKVAKRGQDVALRCDPISGHVSLFWYQQALGQGPEFLTYFQNEAQLDKSGLPSDRFFAERPEGSVSTLKIQRTQQEDSAVYLCASSPGVTSNQPQHFGDGTRLSIL.

DNA for the CDR3: TGTGCCAGCAGGTGGGGGCAGTACACTGAAGCTTTCTTT. Translated, it gives CASRWGQYTEAFF. This chain connects TRBV28 to TRBJ1-1, with D possibly being TRBD1 (6 bases). The CDR3 is made up of 13 amino acids. Germline CDR1 is MDHEN and CDR2 is SYDVKM. Deletions cut 6 bases from V and 3 bases from J, with 11 bases between.

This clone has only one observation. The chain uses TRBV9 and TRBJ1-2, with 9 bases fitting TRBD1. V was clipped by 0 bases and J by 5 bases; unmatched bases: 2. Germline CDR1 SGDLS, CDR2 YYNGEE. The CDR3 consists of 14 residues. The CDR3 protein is CASSVEGQGYGYTF. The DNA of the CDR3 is TGTGCCAGCAGCGTAGAGGGACAGGGTTATGGCTACACCTTC.

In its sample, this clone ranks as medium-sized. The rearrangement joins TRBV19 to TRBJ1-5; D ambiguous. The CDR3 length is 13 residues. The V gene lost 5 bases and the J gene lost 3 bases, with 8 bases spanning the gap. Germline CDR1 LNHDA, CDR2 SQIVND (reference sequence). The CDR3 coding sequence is TGTGCCAGTAGTCCTGCAGTCAATCAGCCCCAGCATTTT. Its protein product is CASSPAVNQPQHF.

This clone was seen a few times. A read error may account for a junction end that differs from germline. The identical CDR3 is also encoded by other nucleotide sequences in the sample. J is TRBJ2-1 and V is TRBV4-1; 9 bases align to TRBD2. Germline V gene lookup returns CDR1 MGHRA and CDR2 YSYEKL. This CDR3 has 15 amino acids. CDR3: CASSQEPAGGNEQFF. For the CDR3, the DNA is TGTGCCAGCAGCCAAGAGCCAGCGGGGGGTAATGAGCAGTTCTTC.

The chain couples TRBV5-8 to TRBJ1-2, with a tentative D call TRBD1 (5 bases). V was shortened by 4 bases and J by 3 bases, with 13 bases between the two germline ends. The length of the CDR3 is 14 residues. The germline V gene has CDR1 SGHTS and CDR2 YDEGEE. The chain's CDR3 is CASSDSGMYYGYTF. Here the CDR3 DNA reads TGTGCCAGCAGCGACTCAGGGATGTACTATGGCTACACCTTC.

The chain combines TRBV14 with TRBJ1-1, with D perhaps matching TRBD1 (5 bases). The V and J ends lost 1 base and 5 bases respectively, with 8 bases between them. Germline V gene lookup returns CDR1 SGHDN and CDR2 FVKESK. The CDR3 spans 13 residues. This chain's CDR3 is CASSQGGITEAFF. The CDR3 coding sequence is TGTGCCAGCAGCCAAGGGGGCATAACTGAAGCTTTCTTT.

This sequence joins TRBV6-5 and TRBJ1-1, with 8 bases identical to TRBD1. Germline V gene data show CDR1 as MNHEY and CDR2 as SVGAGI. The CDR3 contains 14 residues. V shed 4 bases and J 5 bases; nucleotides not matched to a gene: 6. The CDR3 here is CASSSTGDGTEAFF. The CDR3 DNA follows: TGTGCCAGCAGTTCGACAGGGGATGGGACTGAAGCTTTCTTT.

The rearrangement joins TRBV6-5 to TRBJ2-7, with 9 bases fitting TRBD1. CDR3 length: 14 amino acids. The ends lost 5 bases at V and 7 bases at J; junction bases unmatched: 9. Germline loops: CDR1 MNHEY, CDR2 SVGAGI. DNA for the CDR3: TGTGCCAGCAGTCCGACAGGGGGTGTTGGTGAGCAGTACTTC. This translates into CASSPTGGVGEQYF.

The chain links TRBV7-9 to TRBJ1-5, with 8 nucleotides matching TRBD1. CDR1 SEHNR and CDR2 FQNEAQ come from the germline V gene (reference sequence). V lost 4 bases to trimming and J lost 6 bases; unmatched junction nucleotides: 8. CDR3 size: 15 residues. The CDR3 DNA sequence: TGTGCCAGCAGCTCGGACAGGGAGGTGCTTCAGCCCCAGCATTTT. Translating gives CASSSDREVLQPQHF.

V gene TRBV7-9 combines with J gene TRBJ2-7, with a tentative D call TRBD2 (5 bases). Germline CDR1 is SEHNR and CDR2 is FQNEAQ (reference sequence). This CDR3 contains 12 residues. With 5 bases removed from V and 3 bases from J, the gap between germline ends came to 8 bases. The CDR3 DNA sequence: TGTGCCAGCAGCCCCCGGGGCTACGAGCAGTACTTC. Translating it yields CASSPRGYEQYF.

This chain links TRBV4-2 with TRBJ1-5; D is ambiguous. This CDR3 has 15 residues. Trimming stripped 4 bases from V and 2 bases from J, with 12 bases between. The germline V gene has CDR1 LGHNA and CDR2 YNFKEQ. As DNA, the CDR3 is TGTGCCAGCAGCCCCGACCCTGGAGGCAATCAGCCCCAGCATTTT. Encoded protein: CASSPDPGGNQPQHF.

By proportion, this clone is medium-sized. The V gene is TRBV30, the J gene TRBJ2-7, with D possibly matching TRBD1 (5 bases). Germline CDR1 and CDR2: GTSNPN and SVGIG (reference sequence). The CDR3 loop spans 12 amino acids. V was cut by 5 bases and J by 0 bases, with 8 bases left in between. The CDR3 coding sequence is TGTGCCTGGGTTGACAGCTCCTACGAGCAGTACTTC. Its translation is CAWVDSSYEQYF.

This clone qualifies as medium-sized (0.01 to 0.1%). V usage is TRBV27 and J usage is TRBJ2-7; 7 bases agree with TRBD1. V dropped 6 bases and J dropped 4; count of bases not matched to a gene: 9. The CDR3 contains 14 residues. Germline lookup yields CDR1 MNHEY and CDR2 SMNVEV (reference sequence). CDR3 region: CASSPGQLIYEQYF. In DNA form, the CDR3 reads TGTGCCAGCAGCCCGGGACAGTTAATTTACGAGCAGTACTTC.

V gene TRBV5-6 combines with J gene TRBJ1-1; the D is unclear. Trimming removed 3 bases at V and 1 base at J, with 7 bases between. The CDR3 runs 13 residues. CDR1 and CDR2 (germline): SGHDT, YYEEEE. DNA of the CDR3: TGTGCCAGCAGCTCTGACTGGAACACTGAAGCTTTCTTT. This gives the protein CASSSDWNTEAFF.